This T cell receptor beta chain was profiled in a study of T cell clonotyping in hematopoietic cell transplantation. Findings of the study overall: Pathologically expanded recipient clonotypes increased progressively from day 30 to day 180 as diversity fell.

TCRdb keeps only in-frame clones here, not all; method: immunoSEQ multiplex PCR. Of some 29,000 clones listed, around 82% are singletons. Described time point: recipient sample about 28 days before transplant, after cytoreduction. This clone has only a few counts. Its antigen is still unknown. Trimming shortened V by 1 base and J by 5 bases, and 14 bases separated the two germline ends. CDR3 length: 15 residues. Looked up from germline, CDR1 is SGHTA and CDR2 is FQGTGA. The starting material was peripheral blood mononuclear cells, obtained before stem cell transplant. This clonotype was obtained from a man aged 35-49 years with acute myeloid leukemia. Some clones in this sample may be carry-over from other donors' samples. The rearrangement joins TRBV7-3 to TRBJ2-5; TRBD2 is a possible D gene (6 bases). The CDR3 nucleotides read TGTGCCAGCAGCTTAAGGGGACTCGGAGGGGAGACCCAGTACTTC. It codes for CASSLRGLGGETQYF. Together with reference TRBV7-3 and TRBJ2-5, the CDR3 gives the full variable domain: GAGVSQTPSNKVTEKGKYVELRCDPISGHTALYWYRQSLGQGPEFLIYFQGTGAADDSGLPNDRFFAVRPEGSVSTLKIQRTERGDSAVYLCASSLRGLGGETQYFGPGTRLLVL.